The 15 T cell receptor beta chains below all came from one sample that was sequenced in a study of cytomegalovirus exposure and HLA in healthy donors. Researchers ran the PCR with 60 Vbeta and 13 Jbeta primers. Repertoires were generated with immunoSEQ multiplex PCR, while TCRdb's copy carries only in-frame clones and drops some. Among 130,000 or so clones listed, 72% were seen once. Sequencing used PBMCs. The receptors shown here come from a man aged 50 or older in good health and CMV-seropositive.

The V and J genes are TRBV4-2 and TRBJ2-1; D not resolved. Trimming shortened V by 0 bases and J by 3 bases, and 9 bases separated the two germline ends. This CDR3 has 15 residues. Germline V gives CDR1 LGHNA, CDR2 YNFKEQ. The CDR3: CASSQDLLVYNEQFF. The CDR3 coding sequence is TGTGCCAGCAGCCAAGATCTACTCGTCTACAATGAGCAGTTCTTC.

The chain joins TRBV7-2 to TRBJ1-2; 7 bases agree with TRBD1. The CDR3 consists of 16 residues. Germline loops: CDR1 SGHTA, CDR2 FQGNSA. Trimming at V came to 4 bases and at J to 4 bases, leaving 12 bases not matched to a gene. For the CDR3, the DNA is TGTGCCAGCAGCTCGGGACAGCCTCCGCGTAGCTATGGCTACACCTTC. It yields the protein CASSSGQPPRSYGYTF.

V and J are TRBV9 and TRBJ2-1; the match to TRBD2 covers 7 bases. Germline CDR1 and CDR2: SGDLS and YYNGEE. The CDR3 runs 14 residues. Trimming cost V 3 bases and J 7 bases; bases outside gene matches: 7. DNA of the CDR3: TGTGCCAGCAGCGGAATAGCGGGTATAAATGAGCAGTTCTTC. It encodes CASSGIAGINEQFF.

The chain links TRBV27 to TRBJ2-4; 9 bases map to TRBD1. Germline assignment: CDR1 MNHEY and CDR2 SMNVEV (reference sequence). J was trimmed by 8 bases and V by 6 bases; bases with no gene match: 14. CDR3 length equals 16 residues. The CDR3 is CASRTIQGADYHIQYF. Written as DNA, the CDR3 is TGTGCCAGCAGAACCATACAGGGGGCGGATTATCACATTCAGTACTTC.

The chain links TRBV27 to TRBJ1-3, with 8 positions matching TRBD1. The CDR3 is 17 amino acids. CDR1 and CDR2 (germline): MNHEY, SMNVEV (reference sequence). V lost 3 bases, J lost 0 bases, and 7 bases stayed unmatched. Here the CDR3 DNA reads TGTGCCAGCAGTTTGAAGGGACAGGCGAGCTCTGGAAACACCATATATTTT. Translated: CASSLKGQASSGNTIYF.

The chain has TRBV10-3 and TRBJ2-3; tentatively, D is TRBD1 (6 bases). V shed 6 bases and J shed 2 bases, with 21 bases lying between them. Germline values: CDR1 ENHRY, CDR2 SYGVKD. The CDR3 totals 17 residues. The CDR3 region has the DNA TGTGCCATCAGGGCTTCCGGGACACGGACCGCCACAGATACGCAGTATTTT. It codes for CAIRASGTRTATDTQYF.

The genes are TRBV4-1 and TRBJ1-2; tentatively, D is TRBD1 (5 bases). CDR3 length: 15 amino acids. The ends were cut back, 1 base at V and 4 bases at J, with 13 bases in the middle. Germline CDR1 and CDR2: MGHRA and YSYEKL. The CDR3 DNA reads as TGCGCCAGCAGCCAAGGCGGGGGATTCACCTATGGCTACACCTTC. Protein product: CASSQGGGFTYGYTF.

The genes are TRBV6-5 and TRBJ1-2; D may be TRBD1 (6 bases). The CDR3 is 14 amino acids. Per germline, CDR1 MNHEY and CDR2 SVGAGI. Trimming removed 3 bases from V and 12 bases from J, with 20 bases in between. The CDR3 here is CASSYRQGHPTDTF. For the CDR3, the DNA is TGTGCCAGCAGTTATAGGCAGGGACACCCGACTGACACCTTC.

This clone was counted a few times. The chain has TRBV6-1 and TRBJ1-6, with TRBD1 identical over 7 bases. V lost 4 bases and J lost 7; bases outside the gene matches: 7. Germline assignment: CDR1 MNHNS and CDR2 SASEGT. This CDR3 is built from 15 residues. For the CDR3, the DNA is TGTGCCAGCAGTGCCCCGACAGGGCGGAATTCACCCCTCCACTTT. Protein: CASSAPTGRNSPLHF.

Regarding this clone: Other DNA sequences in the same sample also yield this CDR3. CDR3 residues: CASSVVAGSYNEQFF. The CDR3, as DNA: TGTGCCAGCAGCGTAGTAGCGGGATCTTACAATGAGCAGTTCTTC. The chain uses TRBV9 and TRBJ2-1; 8 nucleotides align to TRBD2. The CDR3 extends over 15 amino acids. Germline CDR1 and CDR2: SGDLS and YYNGEE. Germline trimming cut 0 bases from V and 4 bases from J; bases unmatched to any gene: 3.

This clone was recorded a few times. CDR3 residues: CASSEPGRGEKLFF. As DNA, the CDR3 is TGTGCCAGCAGTGAACCCGGTAGAGGTGAAAAACTGTTTTTT. The V gene is TRBV25-1, the J gene TRBJ1-4; D is undetermined. The CDR3 totals 14 residues. Germline values: CDR1 MGHDK, CDR2 SYGVNS. V dropped 2 bases and J dropped 7 bases, with 11 bases sitting between them.

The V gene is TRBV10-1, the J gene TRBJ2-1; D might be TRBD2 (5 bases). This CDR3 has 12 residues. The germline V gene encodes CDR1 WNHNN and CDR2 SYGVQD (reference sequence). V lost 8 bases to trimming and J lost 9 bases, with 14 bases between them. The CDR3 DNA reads TGCGCCAGCTCTCGGGGTAGCAGTGAGCAGTTCTTC. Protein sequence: CASSRGSSEQFF.

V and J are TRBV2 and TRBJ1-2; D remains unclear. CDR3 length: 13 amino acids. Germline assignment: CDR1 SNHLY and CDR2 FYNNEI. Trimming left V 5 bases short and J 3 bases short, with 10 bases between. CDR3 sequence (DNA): TGTGCCAGCAGTACTCAGGTGGACTATGGCTACACCTTC. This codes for CASSTQVDYGYTF.

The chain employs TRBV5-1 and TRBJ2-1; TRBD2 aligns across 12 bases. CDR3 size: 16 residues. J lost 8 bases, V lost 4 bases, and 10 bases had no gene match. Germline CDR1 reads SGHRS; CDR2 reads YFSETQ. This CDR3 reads CASSPRGTSGRYEQFF. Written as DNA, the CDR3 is TGCGCCAGCAGCCCACGGGGGACTAGCGGGCGATATGAGCAGTTCTTC.

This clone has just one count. DNA for the CDR3: TGTGCCAGCAGGCCCCTCAGGGGGCGAACCGGGGAGCTGTTTTTT. It is translated as CASRPLRGRTGELFF. The chain recombines TRBV6-6 with TRBJ2-2, with TRBD1 matching 8 bases. CDR1 MNHNY and CDR2 SVGAGI come from the germline V gene (reference sequence). V lost 6 bases and J lost 5; bases outside the gene matches: 8. The CDR3 is 15 residues long.